This T cell receptor beta chain was identified during a study of T cell responses to AZD1222 COVID-19 vaccine. CDR3 length equals 13 residues. Germline CDR1 reads SQVTM; CDR2 reads ANQGSEA. The V and J ends lost 2 bases and 0 bases respectively, with 8 bases between them. Study outcomes and limitations: At baseline, seropositivity was found in only a handful of AZD1222 recipients. The span of vaccine-associated CD4 TCRs extended across spike, with dominance at 160-218 and 743-854. Unmutated variant regions are reportedly targeted by nearly half of spike-specific TCRs. Clonal diversity was possibly underestimated; the donors were predominantly white British and more often female.

The data were produced by immunoSEQ multiplex PCR, yet TCRdb's version contains in-frame clones alone and is incomplete. The sample lists more than 140,000 clones; about 91% were seen once. Note on this clone: Its antigen is as yet unknown.

The J gene is TRBJ2-7, the V gene TRBV29-1, with unresolved D. This sequence was found in an adult in good health. The starting material was peripheral blood, obtained on day 0 of AZD1222 vaccination. CDR3 nucleotide sequence: TGCAGCGTTGAAAGTCCCAGCTCCTACGAGCAGTACTTC. Its protein is CSVESPSSYEQYF.